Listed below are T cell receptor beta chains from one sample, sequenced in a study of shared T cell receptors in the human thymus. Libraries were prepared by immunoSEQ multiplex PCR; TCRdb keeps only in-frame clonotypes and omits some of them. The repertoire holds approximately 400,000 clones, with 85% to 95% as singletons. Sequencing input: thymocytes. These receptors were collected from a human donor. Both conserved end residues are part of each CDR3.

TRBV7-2,CASSFPGLAGGRETQYF
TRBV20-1,CSASPPHEQYF
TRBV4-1,CASSQPSIRQASSGNTIYF
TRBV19,CARMGLAVLSSTYEQYF
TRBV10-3,CAITRTSGKIGELFF
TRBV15,CATSGTGNQYF
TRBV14,CASSPPSRGAVGLQETQYF
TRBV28,CANQRLGTEYNEQFF
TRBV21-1,CASSKPSGSTDTQYF
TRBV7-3,CAPSKLGLEPQHF
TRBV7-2,CASSWPTGPPYNEQFF
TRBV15,CATSGPRGSLGNTIYF
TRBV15,CATSRDSGRMNTEAFF
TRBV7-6,CASSLGPGEQYF
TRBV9,CASSLDRSNEKLFF
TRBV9,CASSSGMDNYGYTF
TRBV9,CASSVVREGGTDTQYF